Listed below are T cell receptor beta chains from one sample, sequenced in a study of T-cell memory formation after mild COVID-19. TCRdb independently ran MiXCR on the 5' RACE reads; one entry per CDR3 protein. The sample records approximately 200,000 distinct CDR3 sequences, around 15% being singletons. The sequenced material came from PBMCs or a T cell subset sorted from them (not recorded which). The receptors derive from an adult woman who had mild COVID-19 (a few samples of this study predate the infection). Cell type and time point are not known. Each CDR3 is given with its conserved first and last residue. A D gene is named only where the DNA matches it firmly. The listing skips clone size in some rows; elsewhere it reads once, few, many or a size class.

j_call	d_call	v_call	clone_size	cdr3_aa	cdr3_nt
TRBJ1-2	TRBD1	TRBV7-3	many	CASSSKTGPVGGYTF	TGTGCCAGCAGCTCCAAGACAGGGCCCGTCGGGGGCTACACCTTC
TRBJ2-7	TRBD2	TRBV7-2	few	CATKRAGVDEQYF	TGTGCCACCAAGAGAGCGGGAGTCGACGAGCAGTACTTC
TRBJ1-5	NA	TRBV5-4	many	CASSFGSNQPQHF	TGTGCCAGCAGCTTCGGGAGCAATCAGCCCCAGCATTTT
TRBJ2-6	NA	TRBV5-1	few	CASSAGSGANVLTF	TGCGCCAGCAGTGCGGGATCTGGGGCCAACGTCCTGACTTTC
TRBJ2-7	TRBD2	TRBV3-1	few	CASSPLAGAYEQYF	TGTGCCAGCAGCCCCCTAGCGGGTGCCTACGAGCAGTACTTC
TRBJ2-1	NA	TRBV20-1	medium-sized	CSVRGRDNEQFF	TGCAGTGTGCGGGGCCGCGACAATGAGCAGTTCTTC
TRBJ1-2	TRBD1	TRBV10-3	NA	CAISGGQNANYGYTF	TGTGCCATCAGTGGGGGACAGAATGCTAACTATGGCTACACCTTC
TRBJ1-1	NA	TRBV9	NA	CASSVGGVSTEAFF	TGTGCCAGCAGCGTAGGGGGGGTGAGCACTGAAGCTTTCTTT
TRBJ1-5	TRBD1	TRBV20-1	NA	CSARDRQTGGNQPQHF	TGCAGTGCCCGGGACAGGCAGACCGGGGGAAATCAGCCCCAGCATTTT
TRBJ1-1	NA	TRBV9	NA	CASSVGVRVGDTEAFF	TGTGCCAGCAGCGTAGGGGTCAGGGTGGGTGACACTGAAGCTTTCTTT
TRBJ1-2	NA	TRBV5-1	NA	CASSLDGLTNYGYTF	TGCGCCAGCAGCTTGGACGGGCTGACTAACTATGGCTACACCTTC
TRBJ1-2	NA	TRBV7-2	few	CASSPPVLYGYTF	TGTGCCAGCAGCCCCCCGGTCCTATATGGCTACACCTTC
TRBJ1-1	NA	TRBV20-1	NA	CSASPTENTEAFF	TGCAGTGCTAGTCCGACGGAGAACACTGAAGCTTTCTTT
TRBJ1-4	TRBD1	TRBV5-1	few	CASSPGTVEKLFF	TGCGCCAGCAGCCCCGGGACAGTTGAAAAACTGTTTTTT
TRBJ2-1	NA	TRBV24-1	NA	CATSDNRTPLIQFF	TGTGCCACCAGTGACAATCGGACCCCCCTTATCCAGTTCTTC
TRBJ2-7	NA	TRBV20-1	many	CSAREPGLGAKSYEQYF	TGCAGTGCTAGAGAACCAGGGCTCGGGGCGAAATCCTACGAGCAGTACTTC
TRBJ2-7	TRBD1	TRBV10-3	NA	CAIRPGQFYEQYF	TGTGCCATCCGTCCGGGACAGTTTTACGAGCAGTACTTC
TRBJ2-5	TRBD2	TRBV7-3	few	CASSPGSGSETQYF	TGTGCCAGCAGCCCGGGGAGCGGGAGCGAGACCCAGTACTTC
TRBJ2-3	TRBD2	TRBV12-3/TRBV12-4	few	CASMDGRSRLDTQYF	TGTGCCAGCATGGACGGGAGGTCTCGCCTAGATACGCAGTATTTT
TRBJ2-3	NA	TRBV11-2	many	CASSLGASTDTQYF	TGTGCCAGCAGCTTAGGTGCTAGCACAGATACGCAGTATTTT
TRBJ1-5	NA	TRBV10-3	NA	CAKQTVSNQPQHF	TGTGCCAAACAGACAGTTAGCAATCAGCCCCAGCATTTT
TRBJ1-3	NA	TRBV2	once	CAHSLFMRYF	TGTGCCCACTCTTTATTTATGAGATATTTT
TRBJ2-5	NA	TRBV7-9	NA	CASSAVHQETQYF	TGTGCCAGCAGCGCAGTACACCAAGAGACCCAGTACTTC
TRBJ2-1	NA	TRBV6-2/TRBV6-3	many	CASRQVNTTYNEQFF	TGTGCCAGCAGGCAGGTAAACACTACCTACAATGAGCAGTTCTTC
TRBJ1-5	NA	TRBV12-3/TRBV12-4	NA	CASSLGQAQPQHF	TGTGCCAGCAGTCTGGGCCAAGCCCAGCCCCAGCATTTT
TRBJ2-1	TRBD2	TRBV18	few	CASSPPGTSGSHEQFF	TGTGCCAGCTCACCACCGGGGACTAGCGGGAGTCATGAGCAGTTCTTC
TRBJ2-1	TRBD2	TRBV4-3	few	CASSQGLTSGAYNEQFF	TGCGCCAGCAGCCAAGGATTGACTAGCGGAGCCTACAATGAGCAGTTCTTC
TRBJ2-7	NA	TRBV3-1	many	CASSQVHEQYF	TGTGCCAGCAGCCAAGTCCACGAGCAGTACTTC
TRBJ1-3	NA	TRBV9	NA	CASSVENPFSGNTIYF	TGTGCCAGCAGCGTAGAAAACCCTTTCTCTGGAAACACCATATATTTT
TRBJ2-7	TRBD2	TRBV9	NA	CASSVTTSGYGEQYF	TGTGCCAGCAGCGTCACGACTAGCGGGTATGGGGAGCAGTACTTC
TRBJ1-1	TRBD1	TRBV3-1	few	CASSQLTGDTEAFF	TGTGCCAGCAGCCAACTTACAGGGGACACTGAAGCTTTCTTT
TRBJ2-3	NA	TRBV29-1	few	CSVARNRVGTDTQYF	TGCAGCGTTGCCCGAAACAGGGTTGGCACAGATACGCAGTATTTT
TRBJ2-7	NA	TRBV20-1	few	CSAVRDATYEQYF	TGCAGTGCCGTGAGGGACGCCACCTACGAGCAGTACTTC
TRBJ1-2	NA	TRBV4-3	NA	CAKRLWVYGF	TGCGCCAAGAGGCTTTGGGTCTACGGCTTC
TRBJ2-3	TRBD2	TRBV12-3/TRBV12-4	NA	CASSRTSGRSRPSTDTQYF	TGTGCCAGCAGCCGGACTAGCGGGAGGTCCCGGCCTAGCACAGATACGCAGTATTTT
TRBJ1-3	NA	TRBV20-1	NA	CSADRDTGGPIYF	TGCAGTGCCGACCGGGACACCGGCGGCCCCATATATTTT
TRBJ1-1	NA	TRBV10-2	few	CASTVGGQGNTEAFF	TGCGCCAGTACCGTCGGGGGGCAGGGGAACACTGAAGCTTTCTTT
TRBJ2-7	TRBD1	TRBV27	few	CASSPGQGNEQYF	TGTGCCAGCAGTCCCGGACAGGGTAACGAGCAGTACTTC
TRBJ1-1	NA	TRBV5-5	NA	CASSSGTYMNTEAFF	TGTGCCAGCAGCTCGGGGACATATATGAACACTGAAGCTTTCTTT
TRBJ2-1	NA	TRBV12-3/TRBV12-4	many	CASSQVSYNEQFF	TGTGCCAGCAGTCAAGTCAGCTACAATGAGCAGTTCTTC
TRBJ1-6	NA	TRBV7-2	NA	CASSLTLYSPLHF	TGTGCCAGCAGCTTAACACTGTATTCACCCCTCCACTTT
TRBJ2-5	NA	TRBV7-3	few	CASSLTREETQYF	TGTGCCAGCAGCTTAACGCGTGAGGAGACCCAGTACTTC
TRBJ2-2	NA	TRBV12-3/TRBV12-4	few	CASSFYSSTGELFF	TGTGCCAGCAGTTTTTACTCGAGCACCGGGGAGCTGTTTTTT